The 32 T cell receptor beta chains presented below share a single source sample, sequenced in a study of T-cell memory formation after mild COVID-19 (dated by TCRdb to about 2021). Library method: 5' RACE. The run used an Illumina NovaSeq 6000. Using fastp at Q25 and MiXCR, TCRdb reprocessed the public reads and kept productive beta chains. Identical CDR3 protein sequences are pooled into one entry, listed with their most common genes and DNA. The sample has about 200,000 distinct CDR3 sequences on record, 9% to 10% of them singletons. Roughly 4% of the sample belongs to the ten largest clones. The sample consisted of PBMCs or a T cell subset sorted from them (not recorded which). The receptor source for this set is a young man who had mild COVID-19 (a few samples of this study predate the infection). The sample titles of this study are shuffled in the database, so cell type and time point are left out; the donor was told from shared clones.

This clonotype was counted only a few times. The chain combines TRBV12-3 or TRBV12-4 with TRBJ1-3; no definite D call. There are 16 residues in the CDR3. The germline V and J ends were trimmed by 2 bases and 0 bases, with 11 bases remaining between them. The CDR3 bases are TGTGCCAGCAGTTTAAGACGGACTAACTCTGGAAACACCATATATTTT. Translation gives CASSLRRTNSGNTIYF.

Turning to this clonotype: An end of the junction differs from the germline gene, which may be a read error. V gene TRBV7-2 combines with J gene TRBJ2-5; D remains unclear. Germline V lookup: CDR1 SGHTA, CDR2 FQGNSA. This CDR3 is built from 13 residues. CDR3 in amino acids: CAISLVGEETQYF. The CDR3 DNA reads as TGTGCCATCAGCTTAGTTGGAGAAGAGACCCAGTACTTC.

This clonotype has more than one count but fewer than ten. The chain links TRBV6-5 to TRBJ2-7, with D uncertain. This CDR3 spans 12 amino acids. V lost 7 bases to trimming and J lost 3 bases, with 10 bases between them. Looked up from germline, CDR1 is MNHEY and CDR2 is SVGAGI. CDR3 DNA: TGTGCCAGCATCAGGACCCGCTACGAGCAGTACGTC. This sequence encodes CASIRTRYEQYV.

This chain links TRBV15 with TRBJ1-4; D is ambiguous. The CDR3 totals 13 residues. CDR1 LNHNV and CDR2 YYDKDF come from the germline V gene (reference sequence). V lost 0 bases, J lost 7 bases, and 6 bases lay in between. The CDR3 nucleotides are TGTGCCACCAGCAGAGAAGTGTTTGAAAAACTGTTTTTT. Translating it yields CATSREVFEKLFF.

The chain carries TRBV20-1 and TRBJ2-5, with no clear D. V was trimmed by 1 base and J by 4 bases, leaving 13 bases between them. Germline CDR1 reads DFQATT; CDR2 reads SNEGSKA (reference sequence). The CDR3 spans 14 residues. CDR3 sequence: CSARVLRGVETQYF. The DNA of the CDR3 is TGCAGTGCTAGAGTTCTCCGTGGGGTAGAGACCCAGTACTTC.

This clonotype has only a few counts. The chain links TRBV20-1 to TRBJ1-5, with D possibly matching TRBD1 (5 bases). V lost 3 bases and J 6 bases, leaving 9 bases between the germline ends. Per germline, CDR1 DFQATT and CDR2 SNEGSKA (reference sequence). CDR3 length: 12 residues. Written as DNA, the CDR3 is TGCAGTGCTAGTTCTGGGACTCAGCCCCAGCATTTT. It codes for CSASSGTQPQHF.

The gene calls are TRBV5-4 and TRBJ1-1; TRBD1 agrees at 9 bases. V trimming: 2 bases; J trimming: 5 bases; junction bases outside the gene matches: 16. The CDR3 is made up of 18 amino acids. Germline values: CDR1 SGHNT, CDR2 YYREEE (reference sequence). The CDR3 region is CASSFAPGQGGIWTEAFF. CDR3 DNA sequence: TGTGCCAGCAGCTTCGCTCCGGGACAGGGAGGGATTTGGACTGAAGCTTTCTTT.

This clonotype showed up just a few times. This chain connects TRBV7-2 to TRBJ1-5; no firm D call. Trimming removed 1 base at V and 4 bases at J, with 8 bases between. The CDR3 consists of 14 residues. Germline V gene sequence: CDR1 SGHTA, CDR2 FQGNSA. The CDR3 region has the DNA TGTGCCAGCAGCTTAGTGTCTTCTAATCAGCCCCAGCATTTT. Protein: CASSLVSSNQPQHF.

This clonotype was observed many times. In DNA form, the CDR3 reads TGTGCCAGCAGCTTGGTCAGCGGGTCCGCAGATACGCAGTATTTT. Residues: CASSLVSGSADTQYF. The chain uses TRBV5-5 and TRBJ2-3; maybe TRBD2 (6 bases). Germline CDR1 and CDR2: SGHKS and YYEKEE (reference sequence). CDR3 size: 15 residues. V was shortened by 0 bases and J by 4 bases, with 12 bases between the two germline ends.

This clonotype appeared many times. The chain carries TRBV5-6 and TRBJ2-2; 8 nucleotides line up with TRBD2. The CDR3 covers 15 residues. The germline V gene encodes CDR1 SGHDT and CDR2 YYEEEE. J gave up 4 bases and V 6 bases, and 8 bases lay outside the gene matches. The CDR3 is CASMSRLAFTGELFF. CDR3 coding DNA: TGTGCCAGCATGAGCCGACTAGCGTTCACCGGGGAGCTGTTTTTT.

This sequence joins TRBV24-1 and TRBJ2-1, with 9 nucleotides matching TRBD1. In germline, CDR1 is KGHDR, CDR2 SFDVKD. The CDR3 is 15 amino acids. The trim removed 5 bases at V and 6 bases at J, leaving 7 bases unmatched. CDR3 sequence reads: CATSAGTGQVNEQFF. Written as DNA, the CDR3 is TGTGCCACCAGTGCCGGGACAGGGCAGGTCAATGAGCAGTTCTTC.

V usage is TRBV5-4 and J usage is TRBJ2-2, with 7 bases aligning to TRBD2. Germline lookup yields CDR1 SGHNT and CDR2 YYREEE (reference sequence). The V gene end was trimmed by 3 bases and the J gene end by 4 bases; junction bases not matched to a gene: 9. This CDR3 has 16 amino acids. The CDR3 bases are TGTGCCAGCAGCTCCCCTCTAGCGGACTCCACCGGGGAGCTGTTTTTT. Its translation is CASSSPLADSTGELFF.

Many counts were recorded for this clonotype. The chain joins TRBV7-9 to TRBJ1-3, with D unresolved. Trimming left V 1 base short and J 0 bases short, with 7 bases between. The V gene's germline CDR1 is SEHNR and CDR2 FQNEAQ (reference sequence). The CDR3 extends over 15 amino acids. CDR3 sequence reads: CASSLGYNSGNTIYF. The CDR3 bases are TGTGCCAGCAGCTTAGGATACAACTCTGGAAACACCATATATTTT.

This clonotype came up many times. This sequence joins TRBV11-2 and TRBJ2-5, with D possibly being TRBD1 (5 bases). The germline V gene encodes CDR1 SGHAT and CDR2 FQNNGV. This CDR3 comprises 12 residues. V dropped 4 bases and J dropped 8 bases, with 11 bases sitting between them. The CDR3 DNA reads TGTGCCAGCAGCTCAGGGTCGGGCACCCAGTACTTC. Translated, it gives CASSSGSGTQYF.

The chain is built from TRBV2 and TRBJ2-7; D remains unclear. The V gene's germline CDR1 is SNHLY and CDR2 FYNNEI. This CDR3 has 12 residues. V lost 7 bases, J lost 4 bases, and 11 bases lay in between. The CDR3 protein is CASTEDGYEQYF. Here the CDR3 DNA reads TGTGCCAGCACCGAAGACGGTTACGAGCAGTACTTC.

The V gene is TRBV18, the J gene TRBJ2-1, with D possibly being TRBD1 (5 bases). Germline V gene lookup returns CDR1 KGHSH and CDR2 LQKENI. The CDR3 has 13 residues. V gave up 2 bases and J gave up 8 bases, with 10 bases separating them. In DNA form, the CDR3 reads TGTGCCAGCTCACCAGACAGTCAGCATGAGCAGTTCTTC. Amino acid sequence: CASSPDSQHEQFF.

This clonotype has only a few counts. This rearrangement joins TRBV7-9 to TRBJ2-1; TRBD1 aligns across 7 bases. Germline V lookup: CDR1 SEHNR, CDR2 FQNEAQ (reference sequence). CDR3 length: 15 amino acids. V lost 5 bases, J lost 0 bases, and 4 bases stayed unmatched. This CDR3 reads CASSQHRGSYNEQFF. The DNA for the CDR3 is TGTGCCAGCAGCCAACACAGGGGCTCCTACAATGAGCAGTTCTTC.

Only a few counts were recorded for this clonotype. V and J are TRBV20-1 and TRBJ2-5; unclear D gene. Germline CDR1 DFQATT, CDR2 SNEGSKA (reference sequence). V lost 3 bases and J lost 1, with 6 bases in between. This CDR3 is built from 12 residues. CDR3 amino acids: CSASSVQETQYF. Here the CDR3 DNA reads TGCAGTGCTAGTTCAGTCCAAGAGACCCAGTACTTC.

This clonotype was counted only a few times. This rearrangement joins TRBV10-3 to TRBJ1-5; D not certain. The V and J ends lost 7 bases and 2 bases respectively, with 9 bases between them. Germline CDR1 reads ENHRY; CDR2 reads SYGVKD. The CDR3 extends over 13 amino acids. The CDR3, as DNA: TGTGCCATCAACGCCGGGGGCAATCAGCCCCAGCATTTT. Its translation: CAINAGGNQPQHF.

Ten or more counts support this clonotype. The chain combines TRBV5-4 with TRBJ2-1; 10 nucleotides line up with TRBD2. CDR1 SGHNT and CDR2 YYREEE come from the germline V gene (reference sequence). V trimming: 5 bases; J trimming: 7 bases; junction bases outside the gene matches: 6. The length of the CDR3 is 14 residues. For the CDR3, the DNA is TGTGCCAGCAGAGCGGGGGGGCGGGGGAATGAGCAGTTCTTC. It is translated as CASRAGGRGNEQFF. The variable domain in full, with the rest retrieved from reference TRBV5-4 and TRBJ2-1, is ETGVTQSPTHLIKTRGQQVTLRCSSQSGHNTVSWYQQALGQGPQFIFQYYREEENGRGNFPPRFSGLQFPNYSSELNVNALELDDSALYLCASRAGGRGNEQFFGPGTRLTVL.

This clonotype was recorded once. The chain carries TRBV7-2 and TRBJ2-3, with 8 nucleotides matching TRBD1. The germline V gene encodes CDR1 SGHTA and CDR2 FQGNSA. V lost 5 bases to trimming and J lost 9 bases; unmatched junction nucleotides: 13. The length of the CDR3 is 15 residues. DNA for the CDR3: TGTGCCAGCAGCCCTAGTAGCGGACAGGGCTCGACGCAGTATTTT. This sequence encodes CASSPSSGQGSTQYF. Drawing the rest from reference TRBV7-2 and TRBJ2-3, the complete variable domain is GAGVSQSPSNKVTEKGKDVELRCDPISGHTALYWYRQSLGQGLEFLIYFQGNSAPDKSGLPSDRFSAERTGGSVSTLTIQRTQQEDSAVYLCASSPSSGQGSTQYFGPGTRLTVL.

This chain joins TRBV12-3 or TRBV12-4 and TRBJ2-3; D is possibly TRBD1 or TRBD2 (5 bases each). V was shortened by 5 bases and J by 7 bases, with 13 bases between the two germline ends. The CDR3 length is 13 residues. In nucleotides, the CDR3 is TGTGCCAGCAGTACGGGACCCAGGTATACGCAGTATTTT. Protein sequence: CASSTGPRYTQYF.

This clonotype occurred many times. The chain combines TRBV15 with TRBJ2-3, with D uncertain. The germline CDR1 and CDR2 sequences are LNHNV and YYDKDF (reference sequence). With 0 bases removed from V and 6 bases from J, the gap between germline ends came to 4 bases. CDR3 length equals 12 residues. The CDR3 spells CATSRDQDTQYF. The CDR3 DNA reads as TGTGCCACCAGCAGAGATCAGGATACGCAGTATTTT.

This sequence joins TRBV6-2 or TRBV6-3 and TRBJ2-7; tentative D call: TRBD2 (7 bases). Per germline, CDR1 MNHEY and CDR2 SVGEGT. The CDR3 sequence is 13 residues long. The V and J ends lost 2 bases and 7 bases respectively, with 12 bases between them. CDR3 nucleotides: TGTGCCAGCAGTTACCGACGGGGGGCGGAGCAGTACGTC. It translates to CASSYRRGAEQYV.

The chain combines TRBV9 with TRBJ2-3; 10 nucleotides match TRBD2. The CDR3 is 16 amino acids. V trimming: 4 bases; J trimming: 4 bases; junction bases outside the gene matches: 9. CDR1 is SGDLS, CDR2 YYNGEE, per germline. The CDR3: CASSPLRSGGADTQYF. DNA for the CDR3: TGTGCCAGCAGCCCCCTTAGGAGCGGGGGGGCAGATACGCAGTATTTT.

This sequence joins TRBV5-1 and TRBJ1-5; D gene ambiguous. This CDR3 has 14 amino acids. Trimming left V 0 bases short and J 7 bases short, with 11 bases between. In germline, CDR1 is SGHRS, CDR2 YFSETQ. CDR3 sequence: CASSLGGGEQPQHF. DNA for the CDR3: TGCGCCAGCAGCTTGGGAGGCGGGGAACAGCCCCAGCATTTT.

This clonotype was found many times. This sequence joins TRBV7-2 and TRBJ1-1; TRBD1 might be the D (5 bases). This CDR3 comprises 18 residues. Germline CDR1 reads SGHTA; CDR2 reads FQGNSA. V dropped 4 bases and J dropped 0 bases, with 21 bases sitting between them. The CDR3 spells CASSSRGGGVPMNTEAFF. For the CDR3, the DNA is TGTGCCAGCAGCTCGAGGGGTGGAGGGGTGCCAATGAACACTGAAGCTTTCTTT.

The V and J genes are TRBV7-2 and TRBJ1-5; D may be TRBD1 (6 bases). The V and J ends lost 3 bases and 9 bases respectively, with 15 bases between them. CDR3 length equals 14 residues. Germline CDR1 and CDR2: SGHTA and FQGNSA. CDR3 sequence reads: CASSLDRALRPQHF. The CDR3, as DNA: TGTGCCAGCAGCTTGGACAGAGCTCTAAGGCCCCAGCATTTT.

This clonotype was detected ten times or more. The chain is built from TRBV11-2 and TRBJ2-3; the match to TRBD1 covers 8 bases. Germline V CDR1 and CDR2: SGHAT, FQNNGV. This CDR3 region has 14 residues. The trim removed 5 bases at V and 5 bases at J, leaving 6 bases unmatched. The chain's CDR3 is CASSVSTGGDTQYF. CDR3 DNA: TGTGCCAGCAGCGTCTCAACAGGGGGAGATACGCAGTATTTT.

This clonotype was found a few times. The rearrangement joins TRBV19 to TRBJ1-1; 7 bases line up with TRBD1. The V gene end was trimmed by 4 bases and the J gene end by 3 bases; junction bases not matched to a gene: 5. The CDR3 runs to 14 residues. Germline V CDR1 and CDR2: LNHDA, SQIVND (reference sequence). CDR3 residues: CASSRTGEDTEAFF. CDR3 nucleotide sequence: TGTGCCAGTAGTAGGACAGGAGAAGACACTGAAGCTTTCTTT. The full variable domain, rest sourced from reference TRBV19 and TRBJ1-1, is DGGITQSPKYLFRKEGQNVTLSCEQNLNHDAMYWYRQDPGQGLRLIYYSQIVNDFQKGDIAEGYSVSREKKESFPLTVTSAQKNPTAFYLCASSRTGEDTEAFFGQGTRLTVV.

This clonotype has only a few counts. The CDR3 sequence is CASSSTGTGAQTQYF. For the CDR3, the DNA is TGTGCCAGCAGCTCTACCGGGACAGGGGCGCAGACCCAGTACTTC. This rearrangement joins TRBV7-2 to TRBJ2-5; 10 nucleotides align to TRBD1. Germline V gene lookup returns CDR1 SGHTA and CDR2 FQGNSA. The trim removed 4 bases at V and 6 bases at J, leaving 8 bases unmatched. The CDR3 is made up of 15 amino acids.

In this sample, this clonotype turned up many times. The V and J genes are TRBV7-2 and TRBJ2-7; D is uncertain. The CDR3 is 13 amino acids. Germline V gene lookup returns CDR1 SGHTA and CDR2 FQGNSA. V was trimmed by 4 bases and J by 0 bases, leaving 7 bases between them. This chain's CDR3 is CASSSRSSYEQYF. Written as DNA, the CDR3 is TGTGCCAGCAGCTCCCGGAGCTCCTACGAGCAGTACTTC.